The table lists the clone carrying this T cell receptor beta chain with many counts. Its target is not known. V lost 1 base and J 7 bases, leaving 16 bases between the germline ends. The CDR3 is 15 residues long. CDR1 and CDR2 (germline): SGHVS, FQNEAQ. The record originates from a study of T cells in Graves' hyperthyroidism and ophthalmopathy. Study results and limitations: Ophthalmopathy was identified by the model a median around 5.9 months ahead of onset. From stable hyperthyroidism, ophthalmopathy was separated by a 13 V-J model. Most clonotypes that expanded in the thyroid above 0.001 also showed up in blood.

TCR beta CDR3 sequences were amplified from RNA transcripts. HTBI primers were used for first-round RT-PCR of the TCR CDR3. TCRdb processed the multiplex PCR reads anew with MiXCR; each CDR3 protein has one entry. This sample has over 200,000 distinct CDR3 sequences, with roughly 15% found just once. Participants, patients aged 18 to 65, had newly diagnosed hyperthyroidism with a duration under 2 months. J is TRBJ2-5 and V is TRBV7-8, with unresolved D. The receptor was derived from a man aged 50 or older with Graves' hyperthyroidism. The sequencing input was blood. CDR3: CASSLDWLPSGTQYF. CDR3 nucleotide sequence: TGTGCCAGCAGCTTAGACTGGCTACCTAGTGGGACCCAGTACTTC.